This T cell receptor (beta chain) derives from a study of blood T cells in healthy people across ages. The CDR3 runs to 14 residues. CDR1 is LGHDT and CDR2 is YNNKEL in the germline V gene (reference sequence). Trimming took 4 bases from V and 10 from J, leaving 16 bases between them. The authors ran a second PCR of about 7 to 11 cycles using a sample-barcoded 5' primer and a J-beta primer mix. From the 5' RACE reads, TCRdb called clonotypes with MiXCR, one entry per CDR3 protein. The sample lists around 820,000 distinct CDR3 sequences; around a quarter were seen once. Donors were healthy Caucasian individuals from Russia aged roughly 6 to 95. The sample also formed part of further work on T cells of mothers and their children. In that study: At a sensitivity of about 100 clones per million clonotypes, no persistent microchimeric T cell clones appeared.

V gene TRBV3-1 combines with J gene TRBJ2-2, with D maybe TRBD1 (6 bases). The receptor's source is a boy younger than 18 in good health. Sequencing was performed on blood. The CDR3 DNA is TGTGCCAGCAGCCTTGGGGACATCAGCCCGGAGCTGTTTTTT. This codes for CASSLGDISPELFF.